What follows are 32 T cell receptor beta chains derived from one specimen sequenced in a study of T cell responses to AZD1222 COVID-19 vaccine. The table came from immunoSEQ multiplex PCR; TCRdb's copy has only in-frame clones and leaves some out. The sample lists 150,000 to 200,000 clones, approximately 92% seen once, with roughly 2.5% in the top ten. Sequenced here: peripheral blood, sampled on day 0 of AZD1222 vaccination. These TCRs come from an adult in good health.

The chain combines TRBV24-1 with TRBJ2-2; maybe TRBD2 (6 bases). V was trimmed by 7 bases and J by 6 bases, leaving 20 bases between them. The CDR3 covers 16 residues. Per the germline V gene, CDR1 is KGHDR and CDR2 is SFDVKD. CDR3 in amino acids: CATRGTTGVLAGELFF. The CDR3 nucleotides read TGTGCCACCAGGGGAACTACGGGAGTTTTGGCCGGGGAGCTGTTTTTT.

The chain has TRBV6-1 and TRBJ2-1, with a tentative D call TRBD1 (6 bases). Trimming removed 3 bases at V and 7 bases at J, with 10 bases between. This CDR3 region has 13 residues. Per the germline V gene, CDR1 is MNHNS and CDR2 is SASEGT. CDR3: CASSDRGWNEQFF. The CDR3 DNA follows: TGTGCCAGCAGTGACAGGGGATGGAATGAGCAGTTCTTC.

V and J are TRBV19 and TRBJ2-7; 8 positions match TRBD2. The CDR3 consists of 13 residues. The V and J ends lost 4 bases and 3 bases, in that order; junction bases with no gene match: 2. From germline, CDR1 is LNHDA and CDR2 SQIVND (reference sequence). In nucleotides, the CDR3 is TGTGCCAGTAGTAGCCTAGCGGGCTACGAGCAGTACTTC. This codes for CASSSLAGYEQYF.

V gene TRBV27 combines with J gene TRBJ1-2, with TRBD1 identical over 8 bases. The ends lost 6 bases at V and 2 bases at J; junction bases unmatched: 8. The CDR3 contains 15 residues. Per germline, CDR1 MNHEY and CDR2 SMNVEV (reference sequence). CDR3 nucleotides: TGTGCCAGCAGCCGATCCCGGACAGGGAACTATGGCTACACCTTC. It specifies CASSRSRTGNYGYTF.

V is TRBV12-3 or TRBV12-4 and J is TRBJ1-1; D is undetermined. There are 12 residues in the CDR3. V lost 3 bases and J lost 6, with 8 bases in between. This CDR3 is CASSFSVPEAFF. The CDR3 nucleotides read TGTGCCAGCAGTTTCAGCGTTCCTGAAGCTTTCTTT.

CDR3 region: CACSPGQNTEAFF. CDR3 nucleotides: TGTGCCTGTTCCCCCGGACAGAACACTGAAGCTTTCTTT. J is TRBJ1-1 and V is TRBV19, with D tentatively TRBD1 (5 bases). V gave up 11 bases and J gave up 1 base, with 14 bases separating them. CDR1 is LNHDA, CDR2 SQIVND, per germline (reference sequence). There are 13 residues in the CDR3.

J is TRBJ1-5 and V is TRBV30; no definite D call. V gave up 1 base and J gave up 0 bases, with 4 bases separating them. The CDR3 has 13 amino acids. Looked up from germline, CDR1 is GTSNPN and CDR2 is SVGIG (reference sequence). CDR3 sequence reads: CAWSENSNQPQHF. Here the CDR3 DNA reads TGTGCCTGGAGTGAGAATAGCAATCAGCCCCAGCATTTT.

The chain couples TRBV6-4 to TRBJ2-1, with 7 bases aligning to TRBD1. Germline values: CDR1 MRHNA, CDR2 SNTAGT. V was pared by 0 bases and J by 3 bases, with 2 bases of the junction left unmatched. This CDR3 is built from 15 residues. The CDR3 loop is CASSDSNRGYNEQFF. CDR3 coding DNA: TGTGCCAGCAGTGACTCGAACAGGGGCTACAATGAGCAGTTCTTC.

This rearrangement joins TRBV11-2 to TRBJ1-2; unclear D gene. V was cut by 2 bases and J by 3 bases, with 7 bases left in between. Germline V gene data show CDR1 as SGHAT and CDR2 as FQNNGV. The CDR3 sequence is 13 residues long. CDR3 nucleotides: TGTGCCAGCAGCTTAACCGGGGACTATGGCTACACCTTC. As protein: CASSLTGDYGYTF.

V is TRBV5-4 and J is TRBJ2-1, with D unclear. Germline V gene data show CDR1 as SGHNT and CDR2 as YYREEE (reference sequence). This CDR3 is built from 12 residues. V lost 4 bases to trimming and J lost 7 bases, with 9 bases between them. DNA of the CDR3: TGTGCCAGCAGCCTGGGTCCGAATGAGCAGTTCTTC. Protein sequence: CASSLGPNEQFF.

The rearrangement links TRBV5-1 to TRBJ2-2; 12 bases align to TRBD2. V lost 1 base, J lost 7 bases, and 5 bases stayed unmatched. This CDR3 region has 16 residues. Germline V gives CDR1 SGHRS, CDR2 YFSETQ. CDR3 protein: CASSLTSGRIVGELFF. As DNA, the CDR3 is TGCGCCAGCAGCTTGACTAGCGGGAGGATTGTCGGGGAGCTGTTTTTT.

This rearrangement joins TRBV14 to TRBJ2-5; tentative D call: TRBD2 (5 bases). The length of the CDR3 is 13 residues. Germline V gene sequence: CDR1 SGHDN, CDR2 FVKESK. Trimming took off 1 base at V and 2 bases at J, with 5 bases between the two ends. The CDR3 sequence: CASSQGGQETQYF. DNA of the CDR3: TGTGCCAGCAGCCAAGGAGGGCAAGAGACCCAGTACTTC.

The chain links TRBV6-4 to TRBJ1-1, with TRBD1 as a possible D gene (6 bases). The CDR3 has 15 residues. Germline V gene data show CDR1 as MRHNA and CDR2 as SNTAGT. The ends were cut back, 6 bases at V and 5 bases at J, with 19 bases in the middle. The CDR3 DNA follows: TGTGCCAGCAGGCCTTCACAGGGCCTGGGGACTGAAGCTTTCTTT. This codes for CASRPSQGLGTEAFF.

The chain combines TRBV18 with TRBJ2-1; D gene uncertain. CDR3 size: 14 residues. Germline V CDR1 and CDR2: KGHSH, LQKENI. V dropped 6 bases and J dropped 1 base, with 10 bases sitting between them. The CDR3 loop reads CASSPGSSYNEQFF. The CDR3 DNA is TGTGCCAGCTCTCCCGGGTCTTCCTACAATGAGCAGTTCTTC.

This clone is medium-sized within its sample. V usage is TRBV4-1 and J usage is TRBJ2-1, with 7 bases identical to TRBD2. Trimming removed 1 base from V and 7 bases from J; junction bases left unmatched: 13. The CDR3 loop spans 17 amino acids. Germline V gives CDR1 MGHRA, CDR2 YSYEKL. The CDR3 DNA reads TGCGCCAGCAGCCAAGCGGAACTAGCGTTGTTGGGGAATGAGCAGTTCTTC. Translating gives CASSQAELALLGNEQFF.

This chain links TRBV5-4 with TRBJ2-2; D possibly corresponds to TRBD2 (6 bases). Trimming took off 4 bases at V and 4 bases at J, with 14 bases between the two ends. From germline, CDR1 is SGHNT and CDR2 YYREEE (reference sequence). The CDR3 consists of 15 residues. CDR3 coding DNA: TGTGCCAGCAGCCCCGCGGGGAGAACCACCGGGGAGCTGTTTTTT. Protein sequence: CASSPAGRTTGELFF.

The CDR3 spells CASSQDALISSGANVLTF. The CDR3 coding sequence is TGTGCCAGCAGCCAAGATGCCCTAATTAGCTCTGGGGCCAACGTCCTGACTTTC. The J gene is TRBJ2-6, the V gene TRBV3-1 (or the pseudogene TRBV3-2), with D unclear. V was cut by 0 bases and J by 0 bases, with 12 bases left in between. The CDR3 contains 18 residues. Germline V gene sequence: CDR1 LGHDT, CDR2 YNNKEL (reference sequence).

V and J are TRBV2 and TRBJ1-6; TRBD1 matches at 7 bases. The V gene's germline CDR1 is SNHLY and CDR2 FYNNEI. V gave up 3 bases and J gave up 7 bases; unmatched junction bases: 9. The CDR3 has 16 amino acids. The CDR3 DNA is TGTGCCAGCAGTGAGAGACACCCGACAGGGAATTCACCCCTCCACTTT. Its translation is CASSERHPTGNSPLHF.

The rearrangement links TRBV5-1 to TRBJ1-1; D remains ambiguous. The V end was cut by 0 bases, the J end by 1 base, with 7 bases between. CDR3 length equals 14 residues. Germline CDR1 SGHRS, CDR2 YFSETQ. The CDR3 here is CASSLVNQNTEAFF. The CDR3 DNA reads TGCGCCAGCAGCTTGGTAAACCAGAACACTGAAGCTTTCTTT.

This chain joins TRBV6-1 and TRBJ2-7, with 11 bases aligning to TRBD2. The ends lost 4 bases at V and 2 bases at J; junction bases unmatched: 16. The CDR3 has 19 amino acids. Germline V CDR1 and CDR2: MNHNS, SASEGT. CDR3 residues: CASSALRGTSGNRPYEQYF. In DNA, the CDR3 is TGTGCCAGCAGTGCCCTCCGAGGGACTAGCGGAAATCGCCCCTACGAGCAGTACTTC.

V is TRBV12-3 or TRBV12-4 and J is TRBJ1-2, with TRBD1 as a possible D gene (6 bases). There are 13 residues in the CDR3. V lost 3 bases, J lost 7 bases, and 12 bases lay in between. For the CDR3, the DNA is TGTGCCAGCAGTTTTGCCGGGGGCGCTGGCTACACCTTC. This translates into CASSFAGGAGYTF.

V is TRBV3-1 (or the pseudogene TRBV3-2) and J is TRBJ1-3; TRBD1 is a possible D gene (5 bases). Germline loops: CDR1 LGHDT, CDR2 YNNKEL (reference sequence). The V and J ends lost 4 bases and 0 bases respectively, with 7 bases between them. The CDR3 spans 14 residues. CDR3 bases: TGTGCCAGCAGCCCGGACACCTCTGGAAACACCATATATTTT. Amino acid sequence: CASSPDTSGNTIYF.

The chain uses TRBV23-1 and TRBJ2-3, with D maybe TRBD2 (6 bases). TRBV23-1 is an ORF, with its function uncertain. This CDR3 has 16 amino acids. V lost 3 bases, J lost 7 bases, and 20 bases lay in between. The CDR3 DNA is TGCGCCAGCAGTCAGCCACCGATCAAGACTAGACATACGCAGTATTTT. Translating it yields CASSQPPIKTRHTQYF.

The rearrangement links TRBV19 to TRBJ2-1; 10 bases align to TRBD2. Germline V gene data show CDR1 as LNHDA and CDR2 as SQIVND (reference sequence). The CDR3 spans 18 residues. V lost 6 bases and J lost 5; bases outside the gene matches: 16. The CDR3 is CASSDLASGSGFNNEQFF. CDR3 sequence (DNA): TGTGCCAGTAGCGATCTGGCTAGCGGGAGCGGTTTTAACAATGAGCAGTTCTTC. The full variable domain, its missing parts supplied by reference TRBV19 and TRBJ2-1, is DGGITQSPKYLFRKEGQNVTLSCEQNLNHDAMYWYRQDPGQGLRLIYYSQIVNDFQKGDIAEGYSVSREKKESFPLTVTSAQKNPTAFYLCASSDLASGSGFNNEQFFGPGTRLTVL.

The rearrangement links TRBV28 to TRBJ1-5; no definite D call. This CDR3 has 13 amino acids. Germline loops: CDR1 MDHEN, CDR2 SYDVKM. The V end lost 9 bases, the J end lost 6 bases, and 15 bases lay between the germline ends. CDR3: CASRGAGVQPQHF. CDR3 sequence (DNA): TGTGCCAGTCGGGGAGCGGGCGTTCAGCCCCAGCATTTT.

The chain combines TRBV29-1 with TRBJ1-2; D call uncertain. Germline CDR1 is SQVTM and CDR2 is ANQGSEA. The CDR3 covers 12 residues. Deletions cut 6 bases from V and 2 bases from J, with 10 bases between. The CDR3 DNA sequence: TGCAGCGTACCGACCGGGAACTATGGCTACACCTTC. Translated, it gives CSVPTGNYGYTF. Looking up the rest from reference TRBV29-1 and TRBJ1-2 gives the full variable domain: SAVISQKPSRDICQRGTSLTIQCQVDSQVTMMFWYRQQPGQSLTLIATANQGSEATYESGFVIDKFPISRPNLTFSTLTVSNMSPEDSSIYLCSVPTGNYGYTFGSGTRLTVV.

The chain couples TRBV19 to TRBJ1-4; no reliable D call. Germline loops: CDR1 LNHDA, CDR2 SQIVND (reference sequence). This CDR3 region has 12 residues. Trimming pared 4 bases from V and 10 bases from J, leaving 10 bases between. The chain's CDR3 is CASSKDVRKLFF. For the CDR3, the DNA is TGTGCCAGTAGTAAGGACGTTAGAAAACTGTTTTTT.

The chain recombines TRBV7-7 with TRBJ2-1; 12 bases are shared with TRBD2. CDR3 length: 15 residues. V shed 5 bases and J 5 bases; nucleotides not matched to a gene: 4. The V gene's germline CDR1 is SSHAT and CDR2 FNYEAQ (reference sequence). In DNA, the CDR3 is TGTGCCAGCAGCCCCGGACTAGCGGGAAACAATGAGCAGTTCTTC. Amino acids: CASSPGLAGNNEQFF.

The chain has TRBV6-5 and TRBJ1-1; D is ambiguous. The V gene's germline CDR1 is MNHEY and CDR2 SVGAGI. The CDR3 is made up of 14 amino acids. Trimming left V 0 bases short and J 0 bases short, with 5 bases between. This CDR3 is CASSYSSVNTEAFF. CDR3 DNA sequence: TGTGCCAGCAGTTACTCGTCAGTGAACACTGAAGCTTTCTTT.

The chain has TRBV7-8 and TRBJ1-2; D is unclear. Between the trimmed V and J ends, which lost 1 base and 4 bases, there was a span of 16 bases. CDR1 and CDR2 (germline): SGHVS, FQNEAQ. There are 16 residues in the CDR3. CDR3 sequence (DNA): TGTGCCAGCAGCTTAGAGGCGGCCACCGATTTCTATGGCTACACCTTC. This gives the protein CASSLEAATDFYGYTF. The full variable domain, in which reference TRBV7-8 and TRBJ1-2 provide the parts outside the CDR3, is GAGVSQSPRYKVAKRGQDVALRCDPISGHVSLFWYQQALGQGPEFLTYFQNEAQLDKSGLPSDRFFAERPEGSVSTLKIQRTQQEDSAVYLCASSLEAATDFYGYTFGSGTRLTVV.

This chain links TRBV5-4 with TRBJ2-1; 9 bases map to TRBD1. This CDR3 spans 15 amino acids. Trimming removed 10 bases from V and 2 bases from J; junction bases left unmatched: 10. Germline CDR1 and CDR2: SGHNT and YYREEE (reference sequence). CDR3 bases: TGTGCCCATCAGAAGGGACAGGGAGCCTACAATGAGCAGTTCTTC. It specifies CAHQKGQGAYNEQFF.

This clone was seen only once. J is TRBJ1-2 and V is TRBV24-1; D is unresolved. In germline, CDR1 is KGHDR, CDR2 SFDVKD. V lost 3 bases, J lost 8 bases, and 9 bases lay in between. The CDR3 has 12 residues. Written as DNA, the CDR3 is TGTGCCACCAGTGATACAGTCGGCGGCTACACCTTC. It translates to CATSDTVGGYTF.